This T cell receptor (beta chain) derives from a study of T-cell memory formation after mild COVID-19. Looking at the study overall: Among the donors, TCR clusters were largely specific to each donor.

TCRdb independently ran MiXCR on the 5' RACE reads; one entry per CDR3 protein. This sample has about 180,000 distinct CDR3 sequences, with less than 20% found just once. V was shortened by 0 bases and J by 10 bases, with 10 bases between the two germline ends. From germline, CDR1 is LNHNV and CDR2 YYDKDF (reference sequence). This CDR3 has 13 residues. This clonotype came up a few times. The receptor was derived from a man aged 18 to 30 who had mild COVID-19 (a few samples of this study predate the infection). Cell type and time point are not known. The sequenced material came from PBMCs or a T cell subset sorted from them (not recorded which). The rearrangement joins TRBV15 to TRBJ2-1, with D perhaps matching TRBD1 (6 bases). The CDR3 coding sequence is TGTGCCACCAGCAGAGACACAGGGTACGAGCAGTTCTTC. Its translation: CATSRDTGYEQFF.